The rows below give T cell receptor beta chains drawn from one sample of a study of T-cell memory formation after mild COVID-19. Using its own MiXCR run on the 5' RACE reads, TCRdb lists one record per CDR3 protein. The repertoire consists of about 350,000 distinct CDR3 sequences, with around 15% occurring once and the leading ten covering about 20%. Sequencing was carried out using PBMCs or a T cell subset sorted from them (not recorded which). Receptor source: a man younger than 35 who had mild COVID-19 (a few samples of this study predate the infection). Cell type and time point are not known. Each CDR3 is given with its conserved first and last residue. Fields, in order: D gene, J gene, V gene, clone size, CDR3 DNA, CDR3 protein. D genes are given only for firm matches. Clone size appears in some rows only: once, few, many, or a class for an expanded clone.

D: -; J: TRBJ1-1; V: TRBV7-8; size: few; DNA: TGTGCCAGCAGCCCTCGCGGTGAAGCTTTCTTT; CDR3: CASSPRGEAFF
D: TRBD2; J: TRBJ2-1; V: TRBV4-1; size: -; DNA: TGCGCCAGCAGCCAAGGGGCACCCCTAGCGGGGTGGGGGCAGTTCTTC; CDR3: CASSQGAPLAGWGQFF
D: -; J: TRBJ1-3; V: TRBV7-9; size: many; DNA: TGTGCCAGCAGCGACACTGGAAACACCATATATTTT; CDR3: CASSDTGNTIYF
D: -; J: TRBJ2-5; V: TRBV7-8; size: few; DNA: TGTGCCAGCAGCCTTGACAAAATACAAGAGACCCAGTACTTC; CDR3: CASSLDKIQETQYF
D: -; J: TRBJ1-2; V: TRBV6-5; size: -; DNA: TGTGCCAGCAGCTCTGGTGAGACTGGCTACACCTTC; CDR3: CASSSGETGYTF
D: -; J: TRBJ1-1; V: TRBV5-1; size: few; DNA: TGCGCCAGCAGCTTGTACACGGGGAACACTGAAGCTTTCTTT; CDR3: CASSLYTGNTEAFF
D: -; J: TRBJ1-5; V: TRBV23-1; size: -; DNA: TGCGCCAGCAGTTGTGGGAGTATGAGCAATCAGCCCCAGCATTTT; CDR3: CASSCGSMSNQPQHF
D: -; J: TRBJ2-4; V: TRBV5-1; size: few; DNA: TGCGCCAGCAGCCCCGGAGGGGGGGCCGGGGGAAACATTCAGTACTTC; CDR3: CASSPGGGAGGNIQYF
D: -; J: TRBJ1-2; V: TRBV29-1; size: -; DNA: TGCAGCGTTGAAGACAGGATGGGCTACACCTTC; CDR3: CSVEDRMGYTF
D: TRBD2; J: TRBJ2-3; V: TRBV4-2; size: many; DNA: TGTGCCAGCAGCCAAGGCGTAGCGGGGGGGACAGATACGCAGTATTTT; CDR3: CASSQGVAGGTDTQYF